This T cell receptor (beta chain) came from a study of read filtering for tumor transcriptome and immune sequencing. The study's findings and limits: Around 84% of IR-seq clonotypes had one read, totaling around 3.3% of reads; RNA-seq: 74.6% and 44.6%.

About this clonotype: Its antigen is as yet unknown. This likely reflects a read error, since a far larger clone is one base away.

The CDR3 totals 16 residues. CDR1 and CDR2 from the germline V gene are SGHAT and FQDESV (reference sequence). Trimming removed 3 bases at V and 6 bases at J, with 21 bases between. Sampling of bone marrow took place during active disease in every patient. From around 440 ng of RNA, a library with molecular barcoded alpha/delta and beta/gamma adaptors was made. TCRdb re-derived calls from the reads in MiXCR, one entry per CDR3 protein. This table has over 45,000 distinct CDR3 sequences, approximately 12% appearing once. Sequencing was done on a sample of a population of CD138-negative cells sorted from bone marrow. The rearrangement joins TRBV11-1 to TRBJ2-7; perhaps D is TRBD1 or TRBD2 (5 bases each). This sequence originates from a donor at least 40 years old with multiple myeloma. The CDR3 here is CASSLYGAPSSGEQYF. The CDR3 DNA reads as TGTGCCAGCAGCTTGTACGGGGCTCCTAGTTCCGGCGAGCAGTACTTC.